The next 30 T cell receptor beta chains were all read from a single sample in a study of memory CD4+ T cells and cytomegalovirus serostatus (dated by TCRdb to between 2017 and 2020). The library was prepared using the immunoSEQ multiplex PCR assay. The table was pulled from immuneACCESS by TCRdb, which kept in-frame rearrangements only. Such tables lose some clones; where checked, under half of the loss comes from unresolved V genes, and the rest has no known cause. The table for this sample lists 50,000 to 60,000 clones; about 80% of them were counted only once. Jointly, the top ten make up roughly 1.5% of the sample. Single viable CD3+CD4+CD8-CD45RO+ cells were sorted as memory CD4+ T cells on a FACSAria II. Sequencing was done on a sample of memory CD4+ T cells from blood. All receptors come from an adult in good health and CMV-seropositive.

The chain employs TRBV28 and TRBJ1-2; tentatively, D is TRBD1 (6 bases). The CDR3 length is 14 residues. Trimming shortened V by 5 bases and J by 4 bases, and 14 bases separated the two germline ends. The germline gives CDR1 MDHEN, CDR2 SYDVKM. The CDR3 nucleotides read TGTGCCAGCAGTCGAGGACAGAAGGCCTATGGCTACACCTTC. It codes for CASSRGQKAYGYTF.

This chain joins TRBV5-1 and TRBJ1-6; D is unclear. The CDR3 extends over 15 amino acids. The germline CDR1 and CDR2 sequences are SGHRS and YFSETQ. V gave up 3 bases and J gave up 7 bases, with 14 bases separating them. The CDR3, as DNA: TGCGCCAGCAGCTCAAGCAAACGCCTCAATTCACCCCTCCACTTT. Translating gives CASSSSKRLNSPLHF.

The CDR3 coding sequence is TGTGCCAGCAGCTTGGGGGTTAGCGGGAGCTACGAGCAGTACTTC. It codes for CASSLGVSGSYEQYF. The genes are TRBV5-5 and TRBJ2-7, with 9 bases aligning to TRBD2. Trimming removed 0 bases from V and 3 bases from J; junction bases left unmatched: 4. From germline, CDR1 is SGHKS and CDR2 YYEKEE (reference sequence). This CDR3 comprises 15 residues.

This chain links TRBV12-5 with TRBJ1-2; D may be TRBD1 (5 bases). CDR3 size: 13 residues. CDR1 and CDR2 from the germline V gene are LGHNT and FRNRAP. V lost 7 bases to trimming and J lost 1 base, with 10 bases between them. CDR3 nucleotide sequence: TGTGCTAGTGCTAGGGACGGTAACTATGGCTACACCTTC. It is translated as CASARDGNYGYTF.

The chain employs TRBV4-2 and TRBJ1-4; D is perhaps TRBD1 (6 bases). The CDR3 covers 16 residues. V was trimmed by 8 bases and J by 4 bases, leaving 20 bases between them. The germline CDR1 and CDR2 sequences are LGHNA and YNFKEQ. The CDR3 here is CASGGGGALGNEKLFF. CDR3 nucleotide sequence: TGTGCCAGCGGAGGGGGGGGAGCTTTGGGTAATGAAAAACTGTTTTTT.

The rearrangement joins TRBV28 to TRBJ2-2, with 7 bases fitting TRBD2. Trimming at V came to 6 bases and at J to 4 bases, leaving 5 bases not matched to a gene. This CDR3 region has 14 residues. CDR1 is MDHEN and CDR2 is SYDVKM in the germline V gene. The CDR3 DNA follows: TGTGCCAGCAGGGAAGCGGGGCGCACCGGGGAGCTGTTTTTT. As protein: CASREAGRTGELFF. The entire variable domain, with the rest obtained from reference TRBV28 and TRBJ2-2, is as follows: DVKVTQSSRYLVKRTGEKVFLECVQDMDHENMFWYRQDPGLGLRLIYFSYDVKMKEKGDIPEGYSVSREKKERFSLILESASTNQTSMYLCASREAGRTGELFFGEGSRLTVL.

The chain employs TRBV5-8 and TRBJ1-5; a possible D gene is TRBD1 (6 bases). From germline, CDR1 is SGHTS and CDR2 YDEGEE. V was pared by 4 bases and J by 5 bases, with 13 bases between. The CDR3 length is 14 residues. CDR3 loop: CASSPGQRDQPQHF. The CDR3 DNA reads TGTGCCAGCAGCCCTGGACAGAGGGATCAGCCCCAGCATTTT.

The chain combines TRBV2 with TRBJ1-1; TRBD1 agrees at 12 bases. With V trimmed by 6 bases and J by 3 bases, 8 bases remained unmatched. Germline assignment: CDR1 SNHLY and CDR2 FYNNEI. The CDR3 loop spans 16 amino acids. CDR3 in DNA: TGTGCCAGCAGCCAGGGACAGGGGGCGCGAGACACTGAAGCTTTCTTT. Its protein is CASSQGQGARDTEAFF. The whole variable domain, remainder taken from reference TRBV2 and TRBJ1-1, is EPEVTQTPSHQVTQMGQEVILRCVPISNHLYFYWYRQILGQKVEFLVSFYNNEISEKSEIFDDQFSVERPDGSNFTLKIRSTKLEDSAMYFCASSQGQGARDTEAFFGQGTRLTVV.

The gene calls are TRBV15 and TRBJ1-2, with D perhaps matching TRBD1 (5 bases). Germline V CDR1 and CDR2: LNHNV, YYDKDF (reference sequence). The CDR3 extends over 13 amino acids. The V end lost 2 bases, the J end lost 4 bases, and 8 bases lay between the germline ends. The CDR3 protein is CATSRSGGYGYTF. CDR3 DNA: TGTGCCACCAGCAGATCGGGGGGCTATGGCTACACCTTC.

This clone occurred once. The chain uses TRBV6-6 and TRBJ2-1; D ambiguous. Germline V CDR1 and CDR2: MNHNY, SVGAGI (reference sequence). The V gene lost 2 bases and the J gene lost 8 bases, with 7 bases spanning the gap. The CDR3 covers 12 residues. The CDR3 spells CASSYDVYEQFF. CDR3 nucleotides: TGTGCCAGCAGTTACGATGTTTATGAGCAGTTCTTC.

The chain combines TRBV6-6 with TRBJ2-5; tentatively, D is TRBD1 or TRBD2 (5 bases each). Germline loops: CDR1 MNHNY, CDR2 SVGAGI (reference sequence). Between the trimmed V and J ends, which lost 4 bases and 5 bases, there was a span of 14 bases. The CDR3 spans 14 residues. This CDR3 is CASSFTPGRETQYF. CDR3 DNA sequence: TGTGCCAGCAGTTTTACGCCGGGGCGGGAGACCCAGTACTTC.

This clone was detected a few times. The chain carries TRBV7-9 and TRBJ1-5; 7 bases are a match to TRBD1. This CDR3 contains 17 residues. The J segment lost 1 base and the V segment lost 1 base, leaving 7 bases of the junction unmatched. Germline V gene data show CDR1 as SEHNR and CDR2 as FQNEAQ (reference sequence). In DNA, the CDR3 is TGTGCCAGCAGCTTAGTTAAGGGGGCCTCGAGCAATCAGCCCCAGCATTTT. This codes for CASSLVKGASSNQPQHF.

The V call is TRBV5-8, the J call TRBJ2-7; either TRBD1 or TRBD2 may fit D (5 bases each). The CDR3 totals 15 residues. Trimming shortened V by 2 bases and J by 2 bases, and 14 bases separated the two germline ends. Germline lookup yields CDR1 SGHTS and CDR2 YDEGEE. In nucleotides, the CDR3 is TGTGCCAGCAGCTTCGGGGCCTATAATACCTACGAGCAGTACTTC. Translating gives CASSFGAYNTYEQYF.

V is TRBV11-2 and J is TRBJ2-7; TRBD1 matches 9 bases. The CDR3 has 15 residues. Per the germline V gene, CDR1 is SGHAT and CDR2 is FQNNGV. With V trimmed by 4 bases and J by 9 bases, 13 bases remained unmatched. CDR3 DNA: TGTGCCAGCAGCTCCCCCGGGACAGGGCAAGGGCGGCAGTACTTC. Its protein product is CASSSPGTGQGRQYF. Combining the CDR3 with reference TRBV11-2 and TRBJ2-7 gives the whole variable domain EAGVAQSPRYKIIEKRQSVAFWCNPISGHATLYWYQQILGQGPKLLIQFQNNGVVDDSQLPKDRFSAERLKGVDSTLKIQPAKLEDSAVYLCASSSPGTGQGRQYFGPGTRLTVT.

The genes are TRBV7-6 and TRBJ2-1, with D perhaps matching TRBD1 or TRBD2 (5 bases each). The CDR3 has 15 residues. Trimming cost V 5 bases and J 9 bases, with 20 bases left between them. Germline CDR1 is SGHVS and CDR2 is FNYEAQ. In DNA form, the CDR3 reads TGTGCCAGCAGCGCCGGGGACGGAGCACTTAGTGAGCAGTTCTTC. Protein: CASSAGDGALSEQFF.

The chain uses TRBV6-6 and TRBJ2-2; TRBD1 aligns across 8 bases. The V segment lost 5 bases and the J segment 1 base; nucleotides outside the gene matches: 3. This CDR3 contains 15 residues. Germline V CDR1 and CDR2: MNHNY, SVGAGI (reference sequence). CDR3 region: CASSRQGLNTGELFF. CDR3 in DNA: TGTGCCAGCAGTCGACAGGGGCTGAACACCGGGGAGCTGTTTTTT.

The CDR3 bases are TGTGCCTCAGCCCTATCCTCTGGAAACACCATATATTTT. Protein product: CASALSSGNTIYF. This rearrangement joins TRBV7-9 to TRBJ1-3; no clear D gene. This CDR3 has 13 amino acids. V lost 11 bases and J lost 0, with 11 bases in between. The germline V gene has CDR1 SEHNR and CDR2 FQNEAQ (reference sequence).

The chain couples TRBV19 to TRBJ2-3, with TRBD1 matching 8 bases. The CDR3 runs 15 residues. Unmatched junction bases numbered 11, after V lost 7 bases and J lost 5 bases. Germline CDR1 and CDR2: LNHDA and SQIVND (reference sequence). The CDR3 DNA reads TGTGCCAGTACACTGGGACAGGCGCTTGGAGATACGCAGTATTTT. Protein: CASTLGQALGDTQYF. The full variable domain, completed using reference TRBV19 and TRBJ2-3, is DGGITQSPKYLFRKEGQNVTLSCEQNLNHDAMYWYRQDPGQGLRLIYYSQIVNDFQKGDIAEGYSVSREKKESFPLTVTSAQKNPTAFYLCASTLGQALGDTQYFGPGTRLTVL.

This chain links TRBV19 with TRBJ2-3, with 15 bases aligning to TRBD2. The germline V gene encodes CDR1 LNHDA and CDR2 SQIVND (reference sequence). Losses at the gene ends were 3 bases for V and 0 bases for J; bases not matched to a gene: 4. The CDR3 loop spans 18 amino acids. CDR3 in amino acids: CASSIFGTSGRSTDTQYF. The DNA of the CDR3 is TGTGCCAGTAGTATCTTTGGGACTAGCGGGAGGAGCACAGATACGCAGTATTTT. Full variable domain (rest looked up from reference TRBV19 and TRBJ2-3): DGGITQSPKYLFRKEGQNVTLSCEQNLNHDAMYWYRQDPGQGLRLIYYSQIVNDFQKGDIAEGYSVSREKKESFPLTVTSAQKNPTAFYLCASSIFGTSGRSTDTQYFGPGTRLTVL.

The chain recombines TRBV5-6 with TRBJ2-5, with D possibly matching TRBD2 (7 bases). Germline CDR1 SGHDT, CDR2 YYEEEE. CDR3 length: 15 amino acids. V was cut by 4 bases and J by 4 bases, with 17 bases left in between. The CDR3 sequence: CASSPEGGLLETQYF. The CDR3 DNA reads TGTGCCAGCAGCCCTGAGGGGGGGCTTTTAGAGACCCAGTACTTC. Combining the CDR3 with reference TRBV5-6 and TRBJ2-5 gives the whole variable domain DAGVTQSPTHLIKTRGQQVTLRCSPKSGHDTVSWYQQALGQGPQFIFQYYEEEERQRGNFPDRFSGHQFPNYSSELNVNALLLGDSALYLCASSPEGGLLETQYFGPGTRLLVL.

V and J are TRBV7-9 and TRBJ2-3; tentative D call: TRBD2 (6 bases). CDR3 length equals 15 residues. Trimming pared 1 base from V and 4 bases from J, leaving 12 bases between. Germline V gives CDR1 SEHNR, CDR2 FQNEAQ (reference sequence). CDR3 in DNA: TGTGCCAGCAGCTTAGTTACTAGCCTCGCAGATACGCAGTATTTT. Amino acid sequence: CASSLVTSLADTQYF.

The rearrangement joins TRBV7-2 to TRBJ2-2, with D uncertain. From germline, CDR1 is SGHTA and CDR2 FQGNSA. The CDR3 is made up of 12 amino acids. Trimming removed 3 bases at V and 7 bases at J, with 6 bases between. CDR3 residues: CASSFYGGELFF. In DNA, the CDR3 is TGTGCCAGCAGCTTTTATGGCGGGGAGCTGTTTTTT.

This clone was seen once. The V gene is TRBV28, the J gene TRBJ1-5; unclear D gene. The length of the CDR3 is 14 residues. Trimming took 4 bases from V and 2 from J, leaving 9 bases between them. From germline, CDR1 is MDHEN and CDR2 SYDVKM. CDR3 protein: CASSSRRGNQPQHF. The CDR3 region has the DNA TGTGCCAGCAGTTCTCGGCGGGGCAATCAGCCCCAGCATTTT. Full variable domain (missing parts from reference TRBV28 and TRBJ1-5): DVKVTQSSRYLVKRTGEKVFLECVQDMDHENMFWYRQDPGLGLRLIYFSYDVKMKEKGDIPEGYSVSREKKERFSLILESASTNQTSMYLCASSSRRGNQPQHFGDGTRLSIL.

The chain uses TRBV5-6 and TRBJ2-5, with 9 bases lining up with TRBD1. In germline, CDR1 is SGHDT, CDR2 YYEEEE. V was clipped by 4 bases and J by 1 base; unmatched bases: 5. This CDR3 spans 15 amino acids. The CDR3 DNA follows: TGTGCCAGCAGCCCGGACAGGGGACTCCAAGAGACCCAGTACTTC. Translated, it gives CASSPDRGLQETQYF.

The J gene is TRBJ2-1, the V gene TRBV2; 8 bases fit TRBD2. Germline CDR1 reads SNHLY; CDR2 reads FYNNEI. This CDR3 spans 12 amino acids. CDR3 coding DNA: TGTGCGGGCGGGGGGACCTACAATGAGCAGTTCTTC. Encoded protein: CAGGGTYNEQFF.

The chain links TRBV9 to TRBJ2-3, with TRBD2 identical over 7 bases. The CDR3 sequence is 15 residues long. Trimming removed 4 bases from V and 5 bases from J; junction bases left unmatched: 10. CDR1 and CDR2 (germline): SGDLS, YYNGEE. The CDR3 DNA is TGTGCCAGCAGCACGAGGGAGGGAGCAGGAGATACGCAGTATTTT. Encoded protein: CASSTREGAGDTQYF.

V is TRBV28 and J is TRBJ2-5; tentative D call: TRBD1 (6 bases). Trimming took 5 bases from V and 5 from J, leaving 15 bases between them. From germline, CDR1 is MDHEN and CDR2 SYDVKM. This CDR3 is 14 amino acids long. The chain's CDR3 is CASSRQEVKETQYF. The DNA of the CDR3 is TGTGCCAGCAGTCGACAGGAGGTGAAGGAGACCCAGTACTTC. Supplemented by reference TRBV28 and TRBJ2-5, the full variable domain reads DVKVTQSSRYLVKRTGEKVFLECVQDMDHENMFWYRQDPGLGLRLIYFSYDVKMKEKGDIPEGYSVSREKKERFSLILESASTNQTSMYLCASSRQEVKETQYFGPGTRLLVL.

This sequence joins TRBV6-6 and TRBJ1-1, with TRBD1 as a possible D gene (6 bases). Per germline, CDR1 MNHNY and CDR2 SVGAGI (reference sequence). Trimming cost V 5 bases and J 12 bases, with 16 bases left between them. This CDR3 is built from 12 residues. CDR3 coding DNA: TGTGCCAGCAGTCAAGGGGGGGGAGGTACTTTCTTT. Its translation: CASSQGGGGTFF.

The rearrangement uses TRBV7-9 and TRBJ2-3; D call uncertain. This CDR3 is 16 amino acids long. Per the germline V gene, CDR1 is SEHNR and CDR2 is FQNEAQ (reference sequence). The V gene lost 5 bases and the J gene lost 0 bases, with 15 bases spanning the gap. The CDR3 reads CASSPQTGPSTDTQYF. The CDR3 DNA reads TGTGCCAGCAGCCCACAAACCGGACCAAGCACAGATACGCAGTATTTT.

CDR3 protein: CASSLVARGYNEQFF. CDR3 coding DNA: TGCGCCAGCAGCTTGGTCGCCAGGGGCTACAATGAGCAGTTCTTC. V gene TRBV5-1 combines with J gene TRBJ2-1; D might be TRBD1 (6 bases). Germline CDR1 and CDR2: SGHRS and YFSETQ. The V gene lost 0 bases and the J gene lost 3 bases, with 10 bases spanning the gap. The CDR3 runs 15 residues.